Listed below are T cell receptor beta chains from one sample, sequenced in a study of blood T cells in healthy people across ages. TCRdb re-called the 5' RACE reads with MiXCR, one entry per CDR3 protein. Counted here are hundreds of thousands of distinct CDR3 sequences, around 26% occurring once; the ten biggest clones make up about 18%. The sequenced material came from blood. The receptors were gathered from a woman at least 80 years old in good health. The CDR3 runs from the conserved cysteine through the conserved F or W. The D gene is left open where the match is weak. Not every row has a clone size; where given, it reads once, few, many or a size class.

clone_size	j_call	cdr3_length	d_call	v_call	cdr3_nt	cdr3_aa
many	TRBJ2-1	15	TRBD1	TRBV5-8	TGTGCCAGCAGCACCCGTACAGGGGGCTTTAATGAGCAGTTCTTC	CASSTRTGGFNEQFF
.	TRBJ1-4	16	.	TRBV7-9	TGTGCCAGCAGCAAAACCGGGACATGGCCTAATGAAAAACTGTTTTTT	CASSKTGTWPNEKLFF
.	TRBJ2-7	14	TRBD2	TRBV20-1	TGCAGTGCACCGGGACTAGCGGGAGGCTACGAGCAGTACTTC	CSAPGLAGGYEQYF
.	TRBJ1-4	15	TRBD1	TRBV12-3/TRBV12-4	TGTGCCAGCACCCTAAAAGGACAGGGTAGTGAAAAACTGTTTTTT	CASTLKGQGSEKLFF
many	TRBJ2-7	12	.	TRBV7-2	TGTGCCAGCAGCTTTTTTAGGGACGAGCAGTACTTC	CASSFFRDEQYF
.	TRBJ1-4	16	TRBD1	TRBV7-2	TGTGCCAGCAGCTTAGTTGGGACAGGCACTAATGAAAAACTGTTTTTT	CASSLVGTGTNEKLFF
.	TRBJ2-7	13	.	TRBV6-1	TGTGCCAGCACTTCACCACAGGGCTACGAGCAGTACTTC	CASTSPQGYEQYF
.	TRBJ2-1	18	TRBD2	TRBV6-5	TGTGCCAGCAGTTACTCGGCAAGTAGCGGGGGCGTCCACAATGAGCAGTGCTTC	CASSYSASSGGVHNEQCF
many	TRBJ1-5	14	.	TRBV5-1	TGCGCCAGCAGCTGGGGGGTTGGTAATCAGCCCCAGCATTTT	CASSWGVGNQPQHF
.	TRBJ1-1	14	TRBD1	TRBV20-1	TGCAGTGCTAGAGACCCGACAGGGGTTACTGAAGCTTTCTTT	CSARDPTGVTEAFF
.	TRBJ1-6	16	.	TRBV12-3/TRBV12-4	TGTGCCAGCAGCTTAATGACAGGCGCCCGGGGATCACCCCTCCACTTT	CASSLMTGARGSPLHF
many	TRBJ2-3	16	TRBD1	TRBV6-2/TRBV6-3	TGTGCCAGCAGTTCACCCGGGACAGGACGCACAGATACGCAGTATTTT	CASSSPGTGRTDTQYF